This TCR beta chain was sequenced during a study of lymphopenia after photon versus proton radiotherapy. On this clone itself: Its antigen remains unidentified.

Measured with immunoSEQ multiplex PCR; TCRdb has only the in-frame clones, and not every one. The sample comprises about 35,000 clones, 92% of which are singletons, and approximately 16% rests with the top ten. The study's findings and limits: Oligoclonal CD8+ Temra expansion after nadir drove photon patients' diversity drop.

The CDR3 length is 15 residues. The germline V gene encodes CDR1 SGHTA and CDR2 FQGNSA. Trimming left V 1 base short and J 2 bases short, with 11 bases between. This rearrangement joins TRBV7-2 to TRBJ2-5; D is undetermined. The receptor comes from a man between 60 and 75 years old with cholangiocarcinoma. This specimen consisted of peripheral blood, obtained from a patient treated with photon-based radiotherapy. The CDR3 spells CASSLETEVQETQYF. The CDR3 DNA sequence: TGTGCCAGCAGCTTAGAAACAGAAGTGCAAGAGACCCAGTACTTC.